Listed below are T cell receptor beta chains from one sample, sequenced in a study of T-cell memory formation after mild COVID-19. One entry per CDR3 protein results from TCRdb running MiXCR on the 5' RACE reads. The sample comprises 240,000 or so distinct CDR3 sequences, 8.5% to 9.5% of which are singletons, and more than 20% rests with the top ten. The sequencing input was PBMCs or a T cell subset sorted from them (not recorded which). These receptors were obtained from a man aged 18 to 30 who had mild COVID-19 (a few samples of this study predate the infection). Cell type and time point are not known. Both conserved end residues are part of each CDR3. The D gene is left open where the match is weak. The size field is filled for only some rows; it gives once, few, many or a size class.

>TRBJ1-2|.|TRBD1|TRBV12-3/TRBV12-4
CASSWDRDVGYTF
TGTGCCAGCAGTTGGGACAGGGACGTTGGCTACACCTTC
>TRBJ1-1|.|.|TRBV12-3/TRBV12-4
CASSVMSEAFF
TGTGCCAGCAGTGTTATGTCTGAAGCTTTCTTT
>TRBJ2-3|.|TRBD2|TRBV18
CASSPISGGATIGTQYF
TGTGCCAGCTCTCCCATTAGCGGGGGCGCGACGATAGGTACGCAGTATTTT
>TRBJ1-5|few|.|TRBV12-3/TRBV12-4
CASSHPPGRNQPQHF
TGTGCCAGCAGCCACCCCCCAGGTCGCAATCAGCCCCAGCATTTT
>TRBJ2-3|few|TRBD2|TRBV6-5
CASRVISGGPTDTQYF
TGTGCCAGCAGAGTAATATCGGGGGGGCCCACAGATACGCAGTATTTT
>TRBJ1-4|.|TRBD1|TRBV7-7
CASSETGNYEKLFF
TGTGCCAGCAGCGAGACAGGGAACTATGAAAAACTGTTTTTT
>TRBJ2-1|few|TRBD2|TRBV10-2
CASSEQPGGYNEQFF
TGCGCCAGCAGTGAGCAGCCGGGGGGCTACAATGAGCAGTTCTTC
>TRBJ2-5|few|TRBD1|TRBV28
CASSFATGPQVETQYF
TGTGCCAGCAGTTTCGCGACAGGGCCCCAAGTGGAGACCCAGTACTTC
>TRBJ2-1|.|TRBD2|TRBV20-1
CSASEERGAYNEQFF
TGCAGTGCTAGTGAAGAGCGGGGGGCCTACAATGAGCAGTTCTTC
>TRBJ2-4|.|.|TRBV18
CASSPRDSGAQYF
TGTGCCAGCTCCCCCAGGGACTCAGGGGCTCAGTACTTC
>TRBJ2-3|few|.|TRBV7-2
CASSPRRITDTQYF
TGTGCCAGCAGCCCTCGTCGGATCACAGATACGCAGTATTTT
>TRBJ1-4|.|.|TRBV18
CASSPRGHATNEKLFF
TGTGCCAGCTCACCCCGGGGCCACGCAACTAATGAAAAACTGTTTTTT
>TRBJ2-3|.|.|TRBV9
CASSATGSTDTQYF
TGTGCCAGCAGCGCGACAGGTAGCACAGATACGCAGTATTTT
>TRBJ2-1|many|.|TRBV5-1
CASSLEGNEQFF
TGCGCCAGCAGCTTGGAAGGGAATGAGCAGTTCTTC
>TRBJ2-5|few|.|TRBV6-6
CASSYWRAAEETQYF
TGTGCCAGCAGTTACTGGCGGGCGGCAGAAGAGACCCAGTACTTC
>TRBJ1-6|.|.|TRBV4-1
CASSQAVSKDNSPLHF
TGCGCCAGCAGCCAAGCAGTGTCAAAGGATAATTCACCCCTCCACTTT
>TRBJ2-2|many|.|TRBV5-1
CASSLKLDGELFF
TGCGCCAGCAGCTTGAAATTAGATGGGGAGCTGTTTTTT
>TRBJ1-4|few|.|TRBV12-5
CASGLVGYSNEKLFF
TGTGCTAGTGGTTTGGTCGGATACTCGAATGAAAAACTGTTTTTT
>TRBJ1-2|.|.|TRBV5-1
CASSLDAGTGNYGYTF
TGCGCCAGCAGCTTGGACGCCGGGACGGGGAACTATGGCTACACCTTC
>TRBJ2-6|many|.|TRBV4-3
CASSGLSGANVLTF
TGCGCCAGCAGCGGGCTCTCTGGGGCCAACGTCCTGACTTTC
>TRBJ2-2|.|TRBD1|TRBV12-3/TRBV12-4
CATRTGDTGELFF
TGTGCCACCCGGACAGGGGACACCGGGGAGCTGTTTTTT
>TRBJ1-1|many|.|TRBV6-5
CASSYSRTVGTEAFF
TGTGCCAGCAGTTACTCGCGGACGGTTGGAACTGAAGCTTTCTTT
>TRBJ2-3|.|.|TRBV5-1
CASSLGARSTDTQYF
TGCGCCAGCAGCTTGGGTGCCAGAAGCACAGATACGCAGTATTTT
>TRBJ2-1|.|TRBD2|TRBV7-8
CASSPGTSEQFF
TGTGCCAGCAGCCCAGGGACTAGTGAGCAGTTCTTC
>TRBJ1-1|few|.|TRBV5-4
CASRVGSTEAFF
TGTGCCAGCAGGGTGGGATCCACTGAAGCTTTCTTT
>TRBJ2-7|.|TRBD2|TRBV6-5
CASRGLAGALFEQYF
TGTGCCAGCAGGGGACTAGCGGGGGCCCTTTTTGAGCAGTACTTC
>TRBJ1-2|.|.|TRBV9
CASSVFSWDGYTF
TGTGCCAGCAGCGTATTCTCTTGGGATGGCTACACCTTC
>TRBJ2-1|few|.|TRBV20-1
CSARVPPSNNEQFF
TGCAGTGCTAGAGTTCCCCCCTCGAACAATGAGCAGTTCTTC
>TRBJ1-1|few|.|TRBV6-2/TRBV6-3
CASNQGQEAFF
TGTGCCAGCAACCAAGGGCAGGAAGCTTTCTTT
>TRBJ2-3|few|.|TRBV12-3/TRBV12-4
CASRWGGGTDTQYF
TGTGCCAGCAGGTGGGGGGGCGGCACAGATACGCAGTATTTT
>TRBJ2-1|few|.|TRBV7-9
CASSFEYNEQFF
TGTGCCAGCAGCTTTGAGTACAATGAGCAGTTCTTC
>TRBJ2-1|few|TRBD2|TRBV11-3
CASSFSGGSNEQFF
TGTGCCAGCAGCTTTAGCGGGGGGTCCAATGAGCAGTTCTTC
>TRBJ1-2|.|TRBD1|TRBV7-9
CASSPGQGHYGYTF
TGTGCCAGCAGCCCCGGACAGGGTCACTATGGCTACACCTTC
>TRBJ2-1|many|TRBD2|TRBV10-3
CAIAPGGARNEQFF
TGTGCCATCGCCCCCGGGGGGGCGCGTAATGAGCAGTTCTTC
>TRBJ2-7|.|TRBD1|TRBV18
CASSPRDRGLYEQYF
TGTGCCAGCTCACCCCGGGACAGGGGGCTATACGAGCAGTACTTC
>TRBJ1-1|many|.|TRBV7-9
CASSAPTSNTEAFF
TGTGCCAGCAGCGCCCCAACATCGAACACTGAAGCTTTCTTT
>TRBJ1-1|many|.|TRBV4-3
CASSHNAGGTEAFF
TGCGCCAGCAGCCATAACGCGGGGGGCACTGAAGCTTTCTTT
>TRBJ1-5|many|.|TRBV30
CAWSVQDNQPQHF
TGTGCCTGGAGTGTACAGGACAATCAGCCCCAGCATTTT
>TRBJ2-7|many|.|TRBV12-3/TRBV12-4
CASSPTGYLPEQYF
TGTGCCAGCAGTCCCACAGGGTACCTCCCCGAGCAGTACTTC
>TRBJ2-1|few|TRBD2|TRBV3-1
CASTTSAGTRWGNEQFF
TGTGCCAGCACAACAAGCGCCGGGACTAGGTGGGGTAATGAGCAGTTCTTC
>TRBJ2-1|few|TRBD1|TRBV5-1
CASNRRTGGFEQFF
TGCGCCAGCAACAGGCGGACAGGGGGCTTTGAGCAGTTCTTC
>TRBJ1-1|few|.|TRBV18
CASRGEAGTTEAFF
TGTGCCAGCCGCGGGGAGGCGGGTACCACTGAAGCTTTCTTT
>TRBJ1-1|many|.|TRBV5-6
CASSSSMNTEAFF
.
>TRBJ2-5|few|TRBD1|TRBV11-3
CASSASTGGGETQYF
TGTGCCAGCAGCGCGTCAACAGGGGGCGGGGAGACCCAGTACTTC
>TRBJ1-5|.|.|TRBV20-1
CSARAHGGLGQPQHF
TGCAGTGCTAGAGCTCACGGGGGGCTGGGTCAGCCCCAGCATTTT
>TRBJ2-3|.|.|TRBV2
CASTPRRSSTDTQYF
TGTGCCAGCACACCCCGAAGGTCTAGCACAGATACGCAGTATTTT
>TRBJ1-2|many|.|TRBV7-9
CASTLTGVNYGYTF
TGTGCCAGCACGCTGACAGGAGTTAACTATGGCTACACCTTC
>TRBJ1-2|.|TRBD1|TRBV19
CASSGPGQGAYGYTF
TGTGCCAGTAGCGGACCGGGACAGGGGGCCTATGGCTACACCTTC
>TRBJ2-5|few|TRBD2|TRBV7-3
CASSYQAGPGETQYF
TGTGCCAGCAGCTACCAAGCGGGACCGGGGGAGACCCAGTACTTC
>TRBJ2-5|many|.|TRBV5-6
CASSSAQETQYF
TGTGCCAGCAGCTCCGCGCAAGAGACCCAGTACTTC
>TRBJ2-7|few|TRBD2|TRBV12-3/TRBV12-4
CASSLNGGAYEQYF
TGTGCCAGCAGTTTAAACGGGGGGGCCTACGAGCAGTACTTC